The present T cell receptor (beta chain) was sequenced within a study of Graves' ophthalmopathy and Graves' hyperthyroidism. CDR3 regions of TCR beta were amplified from RNA transcripts. First-round RT-PCR relied on HTBI primers, and a second-round multiplex PCR came next. Each CDR3 protein is one row after TCRdb ran MiXCR on the multiplex PCR reads. The sample has roughly 410,000 distinct CDR3 sequences, 15% seen once. The CDR3 runs to 17 residues. V was pared by 6 bases and J by 2 bases, with 14 bases of the junction left unmatched. In germline, CDR1 is MGHDK, CDR2 SYGVNS. This clonotype occurred a few times.

The TCR originated in a woman in her late teens or twenties with stable Graves' hyperthyroidism. Sequencing was done on a sample of peripheral blood. The genes are TRBV25-1 and TRBJ2-5; TRBD1 agrees at 8 bases. The CDR3 is CASSGGRPGQDQETQYF. The CDR3, as DNA: TGTGCCAGCAGCGGAGGCCGACCGGGACAGGATCAAGAGACCCAGTACTTC.